These T cell receptor beta chains were read from a single sample in a study of blood T cell dynamics during melanoma immunotherapy. Sequencing used immunoSEQ multiplex PCR; TCRdb keeps in-frame clones, though not all of them. The sample lists about 5,600 clones, about four fifths seen once, with more than 30% in the top ten. The sequencing here drew on blood, taken from a patient treated with checkpoint blockade. Receptors originate from a human donor with melanoma. Some clones in this sample may be carry-over from other donors' samples. The CDR3 runs from the conserved cysteine through the conserved F or W. A D gene is named only where the DNA matches it firmly. For some rows the clone size is stated as once, few or many, or as a class when expanded; others skip it.

TRBJ2-5,TRBV7-2,-,-,CASSTWTDKQETQYF,TGTGCCAGCAGCACCTGGACCGATAAACAAGAGACCCAGTACTTC
TRBJ2-5,TRBV5-8,TRBD1,-,CASSYVWGQSPETQYF,TGTGCCAGCAGCTACGTCTGGGGACAGAGCCCGGAGACCCAGTACTTC
TRBJ2-1,TRBV6-4,-,-,CASSELAGNEQFF,TGTGCCAGCAGTGAATTAGCCGGGAATGAGCAGTTCTTC
TRBJ2-5,TRBV15,-,-,CATSRDKRGIETQYF,TGTGCCACCAGCAGAGATAAGAGAGGGATAGAGACCCAGTACTTC
TRBJ1-1,TRBV5-4,-,-,CASSLYSTTEAFF,TGTGCCAGCAGCTTGTACAGTACCACTGAAGCTTTCTTT
TRBJ2-7,TRBV11-3,-,-,CASSFGRERNEQYF,TGTGCCAGCAGCTTCGGACGTGAGAGGAACGAGCAGTACTTC
TRBJ2-5,TRBV6-5,TRBD2,once,CASTAGGRGTQYF,TGTGCCAGCACGGCGGGGGGGCGAGGGACCCAGTACTTC
TRBJ2-2,TRBV2,-,-,CASRRGTSTGELFF,TGTGCCAGCAGGAGGGGGACATCGACCGGGGAGCTGTTTTTT
TRBJ2-3,TRBV6-4,-,-,CASSARDSSDTQYF,TGTGCCAGCAGCGCCCGGGATAGTTCGGATACGCAGTATTTT
TRBJ2-1,TRBV28,TRBD1,-,CASISGTGKNEQFF,TGTGCCAGCATCTCCGGGACAGGGAAAAATGAGCAGTTCTTC
TRBJ2-7,TRBV9,-,few,CASSITPTYEQYF,TGTGCCAGCAGCATAACTCCTACCTACGAGCAGTACTTC
TRBJ2-7,TRBV9,-,-,CASSAGDSYEQYF,TGTGCCAGCAGCGCGGGGGACTCCTACGAGCAGTACTTC
TRBJ2-7,TRBV11-3,TRBD1,-,CASSVNRGEQYF,TGTGCCAGCAGCGTCAACAGGGGCGAGCAGTACTTC
TRBJ2-2,TRBV5-1,-,once,CASRKAGLNTGELFF,TGCGCCAGCAGAAAGGCGGGACTGAACACCGGGGAGCTGTTTTTT
TRBJ2-2,TRBV27,TRBD1,-,CASGQGNFAGELFF,TGTGCCAGCGGACAGGGGAATTTCGCCGGGGAGCTGTTTTTT
TRBJ1-5,TRBV28,TRBD1,-,CASTPHVGQGDNQPQHF,TGTGCCAGCACCCCACATGTGGGACAGGGGGACAATCAGCCCCAGCATTTT
TRBJ2-5,TRBV28,TRBD1,-,CASSLSSGGQETQYF,TGTGCCAGCAGTTTAAGCTCAGGGGGCCAAGAGACCCAGTACTTC
TRBJ2-1,TRBV6-1,-,-,CASRFYDGAGNEQFF,TGTGCCAGCAGATTCTATGACGGGGCTGGGAATGAGCAGTTCTTC
TRBJ2-6,TRBV7-8,-,-,CAGSPTTHSGANVLTF,TGTGCCGGGTCCCCGACTACCCACTCTGGGGCCAACGTCCTGACTTTC
TRBJ2-7,TRBV7-2,-,-,CASSKYALTYEQYF,TGTGCCAGCAGCAAGTACGCCCTAACCTACGAGCAGTACTTC
TRBJ1-1,TRBV2,TRBD1,once,CASTRGRRVTEAFF,TGTGCCAGCACAAGGGGGCGCCGGGTTACTGAAGCTTTCTTT
TRBJ1-1,TRBV14,-,-,CASSHFNKGFANTEAFF,TGTGCCAGCAGCCACTTCAATAAAGGGTTCGCGAACACTGAAGCTTTCTTT
TRBJ2-3,TRBV10-3,-,-,CAISGQSDTQYF,TGTGCCATCTCAGGACAGTCGGATACGCAGTATTTT
TRBJ2-1,TRBV7-3,-,-,CASSLSGGHYNEQFF,TGTGCCAGCAGCTTAAGTGGCGGGCACTACAATGAGCAGTTCTTC
TRBJ2-3,TRBV4-2,TRBD1,-,CASSLGWQGADKDTQYF,TGTGCCAGCAGCTTGGGGTGGCAGGGGGCAGATAAAGATACGCAGTATTTT
TRBJ2-3,TRBV28,-,-,CASSFLATDTQYF,TGTGCCAGCAGTTTCCTGGCCACAGATACGCAGTATTTT
TRBJ2-1,TRBV19,TRBD2,-,CASSPGLAHEQFF,TGTGCCAGTAGTCCAGGACTAGCGCATGAGCAGTTCTTC
TRBJ2-7,TRBV10-3,-,once,CAISDREVQYF,TGTGCCATCAGTGACAGGGAGGTGCAGTACTTC
TRBJ2-1,TRBV19,TRBD2,-,CASSSRLAGGYNEQFF,TGTGCCAGTAGTTCGCGGCTAGCGGGGGGATACAATGAGCAGTTCTTC
TRBJ2-7,TRBV9,TRBD2,-,CASSGGGAVDEQYF,TGTGCCAGCAGCGGCGGGGGGGCGGTTGACGAGCAGTACTTC
TRBJ1-4,TRBV25-1,-,-,CATSAGTRATNEKLFF,TGTGCCACCAGTGCCGGGACAAGAGCGACTAATGAAAAACTGTTTTTT
TRBJ1-6,TRBV5-1,-,few,CASSLETYNSPLHF,TGCGCCAGCAGCTTGGAGACCTATAATTCACCCCTCCACTTT
TRBJ2-1,TRBV7-6,TRBD2,-,CASSWGGPYNEQFF,TGTGCCAGCAGCTGGGGGGGACCCTACAATGAGCAGTTCTTC
TRBJ2-7,TRBV5-4,TRBD2,-,CASSSRTSGGYEQYF,TGTGCCAGCAGCTCCCGGACTAGCGGGGGGTACGAGCAGTACTTC
TRBJ2-1,TRBV2,-,-,CASSEAGTFFNEQFF,TGTGCCAGCAGTGAGGCGGGCACCTTTTTCAATGAGCAGTTCTTC
TRBJ2-3,TRBV6-5,-,-,CASGVRADTQYF,TGTGCCAGCGGAGTACGGGCAGATACGCAGTATTTT
TRBJ2-3,TRBV2,TRBD1,-,CASSRTGGFPDTQYF,TGTGCCAGCAGCCGGACAGGGGGCTTCCCAGATACGCAGTATTTT
TRBJ2-5,TRBV27,-,once,CASTEVGGETQYF,TGTGCCAGCACCGAAGTGGGGGGAGAGACCCAGTACTTC
TRBJ2-1,TRBV7-2,-,-,CASSPEGMARRFF,TGTGCCAGCAGCCCCGAGGGAATGGCAAGACGGTTCTTC
TRBJ2-2,TRBV7-2,-,-,CASSLIQNFGELFF,TGTGCCAGCAGCTTAATACAGAATTTCGGGGAGCTGTTTTTT
TRBJ2-3,TRBV9,-,-,CASSVEDGGFTDTQYF,TGTGCCAGCAGCGTAGAGGACGGGGGTTTCACAGATACGCAGTATTTT
TRBJ2-7,TRBV27,TRBD2,-,CASRKRGAKYEQYF,TGTGCCAGCAGAAAGCGGGGGGCCAAGTACGAGCAGTACTTC
TRBJ1-2,TRBV5-4,TRBD1,-,CASSLEGARGYTF,TGTGCCAGCAGCTTGGAGGGGGCGCGAGGCTACACCTTC
TRBJ2-6,TRBV19,-,-,CASSIQAGAGANVLTF,TGTGCCAGTAGTATTCAGGCAGGGGCTGGGGCCAACGTCCTGACTTTC
TRBJ1-1,TRBV28,-,-,CASSLTGRYTEAFF,TGTGCCAGCAGTCTCACGGGGAGGTACACTGAAGCTTTCTTT
TRBJ2-7,TRBV5-6,-,-,CACGAGSYEQYF,TGTGCCTGCGGGGCCGGATCCTACGAGCAGTACTTC
TRBJ1-1,TRBV28,-,once,CASSFYYKKNTEAFF,TGTGCCAGCAGTTTTTATTACAAAAAGAACACTGAAGCTTTCTTT
TRBJ2-1,TRBV6-6,TRBD1,-,CASSGGQGAFDNEQFF,TGTGCCAGCAGTGGGGGACAGGGGGCCTTTGACAATGAGCAGTTCTTC
TRBJ2-5,TRBV5-1,TRBD1,-,CASSQGQGKGETQYF,TGCGCCAGCAGCCAAGGACAGGGAAAGGGGGAGACCCAGTACTTC
TRBJ1-6,TRBV10-1,TRBD1,-,CASSEPGQRGGNSPLHF,TGCGCCAGCAGTGAGCCGGGACAGAGAGGGGGTAATTCACCCCTCCACTTT
TRBJ1-5,TRBV5-7,TRBD1,-,CASSKGTGVSKRFQPQHF,TGTGCCAGCAGCAAGGGGACAGGGGTCTCAAAACGGTTTCAGCCCCAGCATTTT
TRBJ2-3,TRBV13,-,-,CASSVKQGSSTDTQYF,TGTGCCAGCAGCGTGAAACAGGGATCTAGCACAGATACGCAGTATTTT
TRBJ2-3,TRBV11-3,TRBD2,-,CASSLGGTSVPDTQYF,TGTGCCAGCAGCTTAGGGGGGACTAGCGTTCCAGATACGCAGTATTTT
TRBJ1-1,TRBV7-2,-,-,CASSLSSRDTEAFF,TGTGCCAGCAGCTTATCATCACGGGACACTGAAGCTTTCTTT
TRBJ1-5,TRBV4-3,-,-,CASSQVLGEGDQPQHF,TGCGCCAGCAGCCAAGTTCTGGGAGAGGGCGACCAGCCCCAGCATTTT
TRBJ1-5,TRBV7-8,-,-,CASSLDSSNQPQHF,TGTGCCAGCAGCTTGGACAGTAGCAATCAGCCCCAGCATTTT
TRBJ2-7,TRBV9,-,once,CASSVSPRQVPYEQYF,TGTGCCAGCAGCGTAAGTCCCAGGCAGGTTCCCTACGAGCAGTACTTC
TRBJ2-1,TRBV19,-,-,CASSVGSLEGNEQFF,TGTGCCAGTAGTGTAGGTAGTCTAGAGGGCAATGAGCAGTTCTTC
TRBJ1-2,TRBV28,-,-,CASSDSPADGYTF,TGTGCCAGCAGTGATAGTCCGGCGGATGGCTACACCTTC